This is a list of T cell receptor beta chains from one sample in a study of neurological immune-mediated disorders. TCRdb re-called the 5' RACE reads with MiXCR, one entry per CDR3 protein. The table has about 66,000 distinct CDR3 sequences, around 3.7% seen once. Sequences were obtained from PBMCs. The source is a man aged 35-49 years with multiple sclerosis. Both conserved end residues are part of each CDR3. D genes are given only for firm matches. Clone sizes are given selectively: once, few, many, or a class where the clone is expanded.

D gene	V gene	clone size	J gene	CDR3 protein	CDR3 DNA
.	TRBV12-3/TRBV12-4	many	TRBJ2-1	CASSSSRETNEQFF	TGTGCCAGCAGCTCAAGCCGGGAGACCAATGAGCAGTTCTTC
TRBD2	TRBV29-1	many	TRBJ2-1	CSVPSGLAGEQFF	TGCAGCGTTCCATCGGGACTAGCGGGAGAGCAGTTCTTC
.	TRBV12-3/TRBV12-4	many	TRBJ2-7	CASTRSGSRSYEQYF	TGTGCCAGCACCCGATCCGGTAGCAGGTCCTACGAGCAGTACTTC
.	TRBV6-6	.	TRBJ2-7	CASSRRSGEYEQYF	TGTGCCAGCAGCCGCCGATCGGGGGAGTACGAGCAGTACTTC
.	TRBV7-2	.	TRBJ2-7	CASSLFIDYEQYF	TGTGCCAGCAGCTTATTCATAGACTACGAGCAGTACTTC
.	TRBV7-9	many	TRBJ2-1	CASSLGGGEQFF	TGTGCCAGCAGCCTAGGGGGGGGTGAGCAGTTCTTC
TRBD1	TRBV5-1	many	TRBJ2-5	CASSRDRSGEETQYF	TGCGCCAGCAGCCGGGACAGGAGCGGCGAAGAGACCCAGTACTTC
.	TRBV7-7	many	TRBJ2-7	CASSTGISYEQYF	TGTGCCAGCAGCACAGGGATCTCCTACGAGCAGTACTTC
.	TRBV6-5	many	TRBJ2-7	CASSIAGNAYEQYF	TGTGCCAGCAGTATCGCAGGGAATGCCTACGAGCAGTACTTC
.	TRBV19	few	TRBJ2-2	CASSSGELFF	TGTGCCAGTAGTTCCGGGGAGCTGTTTTTT
.	TRBV6-6	many	TRBJ1-2	CASSYGGDYGYTF	TGTGCCAGCAGTTACGGCGGGGACTATGGCTACACCTTC
TRBD1	TRBV9	many	TRBJ1-2	CASRNAGDRLAGYTF	TGTGCCAGCAGGAATGCCGGGGACAGGCTAGCGGGCTACACCTTC
.	TRBV20-1	many	TRBJ2-5	CSARGGSQETQYF	TGCAGTGCTAGAGGGGGTAGTCAAGAGACCCAGTACTTC
TRBD2	TRBV20-1	many	TRBJ2-3	CSARDPLAGDTDTQYF	TGCAGTGCTAGAGATCCCCTAGCGGGGGACACAGATACGCAGTATTTT
.	TRBV29-1	few	TRBJ2-2	CSAGGTSATNTGELFF	TGCAGCGCTGGGGGGACTTCGGCTACGAACACCGGGGAGCTGTTTTTT
.	TRBV29-1	many	TRBJ2-2	CSAGARNTGELFF	TGCAGCGCCGGGGCTCGGAACACCGGGGAGCTGTTTTTT
.	TRBV20-1	many	TRBJ2-1	CSASGSLNEQFF	TGCAGTGCTAGCGGGAGTTTGAATGAGCAGTTCTTC
.	TRBV9	many	TRBJ2-5	CASSVGDTGLETQYF	TGTGCCAGCAGCGTAGGGGATACCGGGTTGGAGACCCAGTACTTC
.	TRBV20-1	few	TRBJ2-5	CSASRGQETQYF	TGCAGTGCTAGCCGGGGGCAAGAGACCCAGTACTTC
TRBD2	TRBV7-8	many	TRBJ2-3	CASSAVLGLAGTSTDTQYF	TGTGCCAGCAGCGCCGTACTTGGGCTAGCGGGGACTAGCACAGATACGCAGTATTTT
.	TRBV6-6	many	TRBJ1-1	CASSYSKWGGTEAFF	TGTGCCAGCAGTTACTCGAAGTGGGGAGGAACTGAAGCTTTCTTT
.	TRBV20-1	many	TRBJ2-3	CSARDPSDTDTQYF	TGCAGTGCTAGAGATCCATCAGACACAGATACGCAGTATTTT
.	TRBV20-1	many	TRBJ2-7	CSARAGSEQYF	TGCAGTGCTAGAGCGGGGAGCGAGCAGTACTTC
TRBD1	TRBV6-1	.	TRBJ2-2	CASRDRPISGELFF	TGTGCCAGCAGGGACAGGCCTATTAGCGGGGAGCTGTTTTTT
.	TRBV7-9	many	TRBJ2-2	CASSLAPGIGELFF	TGTGCCAGCAGCTTAGCTCCAGGGATCGGGGAGCTGTTTTTT
.	TRBV6-5	many	TRBJ1-4	CASSYSGLRSPEKLFF	TGTGCCAGCAGTTACTCGGGGCTCCGGTCTCCTGAAAAACTGTTTTTT
.	TRBV3-1	.	TRBJ2-1	CASSQSSARTNNEQFF	TGTGCCAGCAGCCAAAGCTCTGCCAGAACCAACAATGAGCAGTTCTTC
.	TRBV29-1	many	TRBJ2-7	CSVEGTTYEQYF	TGCAGCGTTGAAGGGACTACCTACGAGCAGTACTTC
TRBD1	TRBV12-3/TRBV12-4	many	TRBJ2-4	CASSAADRGGNIQYF	TGTGCCAGCAGTGCGGCGGACAGGGGCGGGAACATTCAGTACTTC
TRBD1	TRBV6-5	many	TRBJ2-1	CASTQGQGHNEQFF	TGTGCCAGCACCCAGGGACAGGGACACAATGAGCAGTTCTTC
TRBD1	TRBV7-9	many	TRBJ2-2	CASSLAQGDVGELFF	TGTGCCAGCAGCTTAGCACAGGGGGATGTCGGGGAGCTGTTTTTT
.	TRBV9	many	TRBJ2-5	CASSVEVGGMVEETQYF	TGTGCCAGCAGCGTAGAGGTAGGCGGGATGGTGGAGGAGACCCAGTACTTC
.	TRBV5-6	many	TRBJ2-1	CASSILSSAFTYNEQFF	TGTGCCAGCAGCATACTGTCTAGCGCCTTTACCTACAATGAGCAGTTCTTC
.	TRBV5-5	many	TRBJ1-1	CASSLGRAGSTNTEAFF	TGTGCCAGCAGCTTGGGGCGCGCAGGGTCAACGAACACTGAAGCTTTCTTT
.	TRBV20-1	many	TRBJ2-7	CSASPGPEGYEQYF	TGCAGTGCTAGCCCCGGGCCAGAAGGTTACGAGCAGTACTTC
.	TRBV29-1	many	TRBJ1-2	CSVATWEPNYGYTF	TGCAGCGTTGCCACATGGGAGCCTAACTATGGCTACACCTTC
TRBD1	TRBV28	many	TRBJ2-7	CASSTPGQGDRNEQYF	TGTGCCAGCAGTACCCCGGGACAGGGAGACAGGAACGAGCAGTACTTC
.	TRBV3-1	many	TRBJ1-2	CASSSTSRGESTF	TGTGCCAGCAGCTCGACCTCCAGGGGAGAAAGCACCTTC
.	TRBV5-1	many	TRBJ2-7	CASSLWGEDEQYF	TGCGCCAGCAGCTTGTGGGGGGAGGATGAGCAGTACTTC
.	TRBV29-1	many	TRBJ2-6	CSVGTTGTTLSGANVLTF	TGCAGCGTTGGGACCACGGGAACTACACTGTCTGGGGCCAACGTCCTGACTTTC